Below, 7 T cell receptor beta chains from the same sample are listed, as sequenced in a study of technical replicates of blood from a handful of donors. TCRdb's table, derived via immunoSEQ multiplex PCR, lists solely in-frame clones and lacks some. The sample has some 66,000 clones, 95% to 98% seen once; the top ten hold 0.16%. Sequenced input: T cells isolated from PBMCs. These receptor sequences come from a human donor in good health.

As regards this clone: The germline gene is not matched at one end of the junction; a read error may be the cause. This chain connects TRBV6-1 to TRBJ1-2; D gene unclear. Germline values: CDR1 MNHNS, CDR2 SASEGT. The CDR3 runs to 15 residues. The CDR3 protein is CVSSEDHRRIDGYTF. DNA for the CDR3: TGTGTCAGCAGTGAAGACCACCGCAGAATCGATGGCTACACCTTC.

This chain links TRBV7-2 with TRBJ2-7, with TRBD1 matching over 10 bases. The junction had 0 bases not matched to a gene; V was cut back by 1 base and J by 6 bases. The CDR3 consists of 13 residues. Looked up from germline, CDR1 is SGHTA and CDR2 is FQGNSA. DNA for the CDR3: TGTGCCAGCAGCTTAGGGACAGGGGGCGAGCAGTACTTC. The encoded protein is CASSLGTGGEQYF.

This chain connects TRBV6-1 to TRBJ2-7; 8 bases are shared with TRBD2. Unmatched junction bases numbered 6, after V lost 3 bases and J lost 2 bases. This CDR3 is 15 amino acids long. Germline V gives CDR1 MNHNS, CDR2 SASEGT. The CDR3 sequence: CASSEVAGGPYEQYF. CDR3 in DNA: TGTGCCAGCAGTGAGGTGGCGGGAGGACCCTACGAGCAGTACTTC.

The V and J genes are TRBV11-2 and TRBJ2-1; a weak D match, TRBD2 (6 bases). Germline loops: CDR1 SGHAT, CDR2 FQNNGV. This CDR3 is built from 16 residues. The germline V and J ends were trimmed by 5 bases and 1 base, with 15 bases remaining between them. CDR3 sequence (DNA): TGTGCCAGCAGCCGCCGCGGGGACTCGTCCTACAATGAGCAGTTCTTC. Its translation: CASSRRGDSSYNEQFF.

The rearrangement uses TRBV5-1 and TRBJ1-5, with TRBD1 matching 10 bases. Losses at the gene ends were 4 bases for V and 4 bases for J; bases not matched to a gene: 8. The length of the CDR3 is 16 residues. CDR1 is SGHRS and CDR2 is YFSETQ in the germline V gene. Written as DNA, the CDR3 is TGCGCCAGCAGCGCCGGGACAGGGGTTGGGAATCAGCCCCAGCATTTT. Translating it yields CASSAGTGVGNQPQHF.

This rearrangement joins TRBV27 to TRBJ2-1; 12 nucleotides agree with TRBD2. Germline CDR1 and CDR2: MNHEY and SMNVEV (reference sequence). The CDR3 spans 18 residues. Trimming removed 6 bases from V and 0 bases from J; junction bases left unmatched: 9. CDR3 in DNA: TGTGCCAGCAGCCGTACTAGCGGGGGGCCGAGCTCCTACAATGAGCAGTTCTTC. This codes for CASSRTSGGPSSYNEQFF.

V is TRBV4-1 and J is TRBJ1-5, with D maybe TRBD1 (5 bases). The CDR3 is 15 amino acids. Trimming cost V 1 base and J 1 base, with 8 bases left between them. Germline lookup yields CDR1 MGHRA and CDR2 YSYEKL. CDR3 in DNA: TGCGCCAGCAGCCAAGTTGCAGGGAGCAATCAGCCCCAGCATTTT. Translated, it gives CASSQVAGSNQPQHF.